Sequencing of this T cell receptor (beta chain) was carried out in a study of cytomegalovirus exposure and HLA in healthy donors. The germline CDR1 and CDR2 sequences are LNHNV and YYDKDF (reference sequence). V lost 0 bases, J lost 6 bases, and 4 bases stayed unmatched. CDR3 size: 16 residues. The primer mix had 60 Vbeta and 13 Jbeta primers. Clones were sequenced by immunoSEQ multiplex PCR, and TCRdb holds only the in-frame ones, with some missing. The sample has about 130,000 clones, 75% to 85% seen once; the top ten hold roughly 1.2%. Regarding this clone: What it binds is not known.

Study observations and caveats: Cytomegalovirus-associated status was assigned to 164 TCR beta chains. Analysis was carried out at a later point, and it linked a missense DCLRE1C variant to TCR beta V- and J-gene trimming. In an earlier analysis, about 87% or about 30%: the productive usage of most TCR beta V segments.

Sequenced material: PBMCs. The receptor's source is a girl aged 2 to 10 in good health and CMV-seronegative. This rearrangement joins TRBV15 to TRBJ2-3, with TRBD2 matching 12 bases. CDR3 residues: CATSRDLTSGRDTQYF. In DNA, the CDR3 is TGTGCCACCAGCAGAGATCTTACTAGCGGGAGGGATACGCAGTATTTT.